A single sample gave rise to the 14 T cell receptor beta chains below, sequenced in a study of cytomegalovirus exposure and HLA in healthy donors. The PCR employed 60 Vbeta primers together with 13 Jbeta primers. Produced via immunoSEQ multiplex PCR; TCRdb's table is partial and in-frame only. The sample includes 85,000 to 100,000 clones, roughly four fifths of them seen just once. The sample consisted of PBMCs. The receptors were sampled from a female donor in good health and CMV-seropositive.

The genes are TRBV27 and TRBJ2-7, with 12 bases that match TRBD2. The CDR3 is made up of 15 amino acids. CDR1 is MNHEY and CDR2 is SMNVEV in the germline V gene (reference sequence). J lost 6 bases, V lost 0 bases, and 3 bases had no gene match. CDR3 amino acids: CASSLSGTSGLEQYF. The CDR3 nucleotides are TGTGCCAGCAGTTTATCTGGGACTAGCGGGCTCGAGCAGTACTTC.

The chain carries TRBV4-1 and TRBJ2-1; D gene unclear. V lost 0 bases to trimming and J lost 7 bases, with 10 bases between them. CDR3 length: 14 residues. Germline loops: CDR1 MGHRA, CDR2 YSYEKL. CDR3 coding DNA: TGCGCCAGCAGCCAAGATCGAGTGTTGAATGAGCAGTTCTTC. Translated, it gives CASSQDRVLNEQFF.

This chain joins TRBV6-1 and TRBJ2-7, with 14 bases identical to TRBD2. The V gene's germline CDR1 is MNHNS and CDR2 SASEGT. V shed 8 bases and J 1 base; nucleotides not matched to a gene: 4. CDR3 length equals 15 residues. For the CDR3, the DNA is TGTGCCAGCGGACTAGCGGGAGGCCCATCCTACGAGCAGTACTTC. It codes for CASGLAGGPSYEQYF.

The V call is TRBV19, the J call TRBJ2-1; the D gene is possibly TRBD1 (7 bases). Per the germline V gene, CDR1 is LNHDA and CDR2 is SQIVND (reference sequence). Trimming stripped 1 base from V and 10 bases from J, with 17 bases between. The CDR3 loop spans 15 amino acids. DNA of the CDR3: TGTGCCAGTAGTATAGCCAGGGGGGTGATTCGGGAGCAGTTCTTC. Translated, it gives CASSIARGVIREQFF.

CDR3 in amino acids: CASSFVGDGYTF. CDR3 bases: TGTGCCAGCAGCTTCGTAGGGGATGGCTACACCTTC. V usage is TRBV11-2 and J usage is TRBJ1-2, with a possible D match to TRBD1 (5 bases). V lost 3 bases, J lost 6 bases, and 8 bases lay in between. The CDR3 contains 12 residues. Germline CDR1 is SGHAT and CDR2 is FQNNGV.

The chain combines TRBV7-9 with TRBJ1-2; TRBD1 agrees at 8 bases. This CDR3 has 14 residues. Losses at the gene ends were 5 bases for V and 8 bases for J; bases not matched to a gene: 10. The germline gives CDR1 SEHNR, CDR2 FQNEAQ (reference sequence). DNA for the CDR3: TGTGCCAGCAGCCCAACCGGGACAGGTCAAGGCTACACCTTC. This sequence encodes CASSPTGTGQGYTF.

The CDR3 DNA reads TGCGCCAGCAGCTTGGGACAGGTTCCCACAACTAATGAAAAACTGTTTTTT. Encoded protein: CASSLGQVPTTNEKLFF. The V call is TRBV5-1, the J call TRBJ1-4; D may be TRBD1 (6 bases). This CDR3 has 17 amino acids. Germline-derived CDR1 and CDR2 are SGHRS and YFSETQ. The V end was cut by 0 bases, the J end by 0 bases, with 12 bases between.

This clone has only a few counts. The chain couples TRBV6-5 to TRBJ2-7; D remains unclear. Germline assignment: CDR1 MNHEY and CDR2 SVGAGI. V was pared by 4 bases and J by 6 bases, with 10 bases between. The CDR3 runs 12 residues. CDR3 sequence reads: CASSSIGREQYF. The CDR3 DNA reads TGTGCCAGCAGTTCCATCGGTCGCGAGCAGTACTTC.

The chain is built from TRBV10-3 and TRBJ1-4, with D possibly being TRBD1 (6 bases). V dropped 2 bases and J dropped 8 bases, with 15 bases sitting between them. CDR3 length: 15 amino acids. Germline V CDR1 and CDR2: ENHRY, SYGVKD. The CDR3 spells CAISEGGGAGEKLFF. The CDR3 nucleotides read TGTGCCATCAGTGAGGGTGGGGGGGCTGGAGAAAAACTGTTTTTT.

V is TRBV4-2 and J is TRBJ2-1; 9 positions match TRBD2. There are 17 residues in the CDR3. Trimming took 7 bases from V and 8 from J; bases not matched to a gene: 18. Germline V gene sequence: CDR1 LGHNA, CDR2 YNFKEQ. The CDR3 sequence is CASTLEPTSGRSDEQFF. The CDR3 DNA follows: TGTGCCAGCACCTTAGAGCCGACTAGCGGTCGTTCAGATGAGCAGTTCTTC.

The chain is built from TRBV19 and TRBJ1-4; 7 bases map to TRBD1. The CDR3 is 16 amino acids. Germline trimming cut 7 bases from V and 0 bases from J; bases unmatched to any gene: 8. CDR1 and CDR2 from the germline V gene are LNHDA and SQIVND (reference sequence). CDR3 sequence (DNA): TGTGCCAGTAAAAAGACAGGGAGTTCAACTAATGAAAAACTGTTTTTT. This translates into CASKKTGSSTNEKLFF.

V usage is TRBV10-3 and J usage is TRBJ2-3; weak D call: TRBD1 (5 bases). V dropped 4 bases and J dropped 0 bases, with 5 bases sitting between them. Germline CDR1 reads ENHRY; CDR2 reads SYGVKD. This CDR3 comprises 13 residues. The DNA of the CDR3 is TGTGCCATCAGTGGACAGAGCACAGATACGCAGTATTTT. This encodes CAISGQSTDTQYF.

This clone was seen only once. This chain links TRBV13 with TRBJ2-1; 16 bases are a match to TRBD2. The CDR3 is made up of 17 amino acids. V was pared by 2 bases and J by 9 bases, with 7 bases of the junction left unmatched. CDR1 is PRHDT, CDR2 FYEKMQ, per germline (reference sequence). CDR3 region: CASSLLGTSGGAGEQFF. Here the CDR3 DNA reads TGTGCCAGCAGCTTACTTGGGACTAGCGGGGGGGCTGGTGAGCAGTTCTTC.

The V and J genes are TRBV7-2 and TRBJ1-6; D may be TRBD1 (5 bases). CDR1 and CDR2 (germline): SGHTA, FQGNSA. The CDR3 runs to 15 residues. V gave up 2 bases and J gave up 6 bases, with 11 bases separating them. CDR3 loop: CASSLSRVGNSPLHF. The CDR3 region has the DNA TGTGCCAGCAGCTTATCCAGGGTTGGTAATTCACCCCTCCACTTT.